This section outlines one TCR beta chain sequence together with its context. Its antigen is as yet unknown. V lost 4 bases to trimming and J lost 5 bases, with 11 bases between them. The CDR3 sequence is 13 residues long. Germline values: CDR1 SGHAT, CDR2 FQNNGV. This entry belongs to a study of vaccination and CD4 T cells after COVID-19. Study overall: Overlapping peptides of the spike proteins of SARS-CoV-2, HCoV-NL63, HCoV-OC43 and HCoV-229E were used for cell stimulation. The study's findings and limits: Median numbers of SARS-CoV-2-reactive clonotypes increased from approximately 23 to 38 (not a significant change).

Once obtained from cultured CD4+ T cells, the DNA was sequenced using the Oncomine TCR Beta short-read assay. The source of extracted genomic DNA was cultured CD4+ T cells. TCRdb ran MiXCR on the PCR reads and lists one entry per CDR3 protein. The sample carries tens of thousands of distinct CDR3 sequences, over 25% recorded once. As for time point: late sampling 161 to 241 days after vaccination in a few convalescent patients. Treatment specified: approximately 10-day PBMC culture with coronavirus spike peptide pools or control peptides (ViraFEST assay). This chain connects TRBV11-2 to TRBJ2-5; weak D call: TRBD1 (6 bases). The TCR comes from a human donor who had recovered from COVID-19. The sequenced sample was CD4+ T cells from blood, cultured in vitro, obtained about 7 months after SARS-CoV-2 vaccination. CDR3 bases: TGTGCCAGCAGCTCCCAGGGGTTGGAGACCCAGTACTTC. This sequence encodes CASSSQGLETQYF.